The clone carrying this T cell receptor beta chain appeared a single time. The antigen is not known. This record comes from a study of T cell responses to AZD1222 COVID-19 vaccine. The assay was immunoSEQ multiplex PCR, and TCRdb's table has in-frame clones only and misses some. The data hold about 100,000 clones, with around 83% observed a single time. CDR1 and CDR2 (germline): GTSNPN, SVGIG (reference sequence). V shed 2 bases and J 5 bases; nucleotides not matched to a gene: 8. There are 15 residues in the CDR3. Study-level points and caveats: Repertoire samples came only from after the peak T cell response. White British donors predominated, females outnumbered males, and clonal diversity was possibly underestimated. Once two AZD1222 doses were given, Spike-specific TCR breadth and depth went up. Among those given AZD1222, only six were seropositive at baseline.

The chain has TRBV30 and TRBJ2-1; 8 nucleotides match TRBD2. The TCR was taken from an adult in good health. The source material was peripheral blood, sampled on day 0 of AZD1222 vaccination. CDR3 nucleotide sequence: TGTGCCTGGAGTAGTCTAGCGGGCCTTAACAATGAGCAGTTCTTC. Translated, it gives CAWSSLAGLNNEQFF.